The 30 T cell receptor beta chains presented below share a single source sample, sequenced in a study of blood T cells in healthy people across ages. A second about 7 to 12 cycle PCR used barcoded and J-beta primers. TCRdb recomputed calls from the 5' RACE reads with MiXCR, one row per CDR3 protein. The sample has 600,000 to 650,000 distinct CDR3 sequences, around 54% seen once. The sequenced sample was blood. Source of these receptors: a man between 60 and 75 years old in good health.

The chain couples TRBV5-1 to TRBJ1-2, with a possible D match to TRBD1 (6 bases). The CDR3 extends over 14 amino acids. Trimming stripped 1 base from V and 6 bases from J, with 13 bases between. The germline gives CDR1 SGHRS, CDR2 YFSETQ. The CDR3 DNA reads as TGCGCCAGCAGCTTGACAGGGCTGGTAGATGGCTACACCTTC. It is translated as CASSLTGLVDGYTF.

The V call is TRBV20-1, the J call TRBJ1-1; 8 bases match TRBD1. CDR1 and CDR2 from the germline V gene are DFQATT and SNEGSKA (reference sequence). V lost 5 bases to trimming and J lost 5 bases; unmatched junction nucleotides: 10. CDR3 length equals 14 residues. The CDR3 is CSAYTGGLGTEAFF. The CDR3 nucleotides read TGCAGTGCTTATACAGGGGGGCTAGGTACTGAAGCTTTCTTT.

V is TRBV7-2 and J is TRBJ2-5; TRBD2 agrees at 10 bases. The CDR3 loop spans 15 amino acids. Germline V gene data show CDR1 as SGHTA and CDR2 as FQGNSA. Unmatched junction bases numbered 6, after V lost 3 bases and J lost 5 bases. The CDR3: CASSLKRGGRETQYF. CDR3 in DNA: TGTGCCAGCAGCTTGAAGCGGGGGGGCCGGGAGACCCAGTACTTC.

This clonotype has just one count. The rearrangement joins TRBV11-2 to TRBJ1-2; TRBD1 matches at 9 bases. In germline, CDR1 is SGHAT, CDR2 FQNNGV. After removal of 5 bases from V and 8 bases from J, the junction contained 12 bases not matched to a gene. The CDR3 length is 15 residues. The CDR3 nucleotides read TGTGCCAGCAGCCTAGCGGGACAGGGCATTTGGGGCTACACCTTC. Translating it yields CASSLAGQGIWGYTF.

Only a few counts were recorded for this clonotype. CDR3 sequence reads: CASSGSLSGEQYF. In DNA form, the CDR3 reads TGTGCCAGCAGCGGGTCCCTCTCAGGGGAGCAGTACTTC. The genes are TRBV11-2 and TRBJ2-7; possibly TRBD1 for D (5 bases). Per the germline V gene, CDR1 is SGHAT and CDR2 is FQNNGV. V lost 5 bases, J lost 7 bases, and 15 bases lay in between. The CDR3 contains 13 residues.

The rearrangement uses TRBV20-1 and TRBJ2-3, with TRBD2 matching over 8 bases. Germline loops: CDR1 DFQATT, CDR2 SNEGSKA (reference sequence). The CDR3 has 19 amino acids. The trim removed 1 base at V and 6 bases at J, leaving 21 bases unmatched. The CDR3 loop is CSARAPIESSGAPRDTQYF. The CDR3 region has the DNA TGCAGTGCTAGAGCTCCAATTGAGAGTAGCGGGGCCCCGAGGGATACGCAGTATTTT.

The chain couples TRBV9 to TRBJ2-4; 14 bases align to TRBD2. In germline, CDR1 is SGDLS, CDR2 YYNGEE. The CDR3 loop spans 18 amino acids. V was clipped by 3 bases and J by 1 base; unmatched bases: 6. This CDR3 is CASSETSGGAMAKNIQYF. CDR3 bases: TGTGCCAGCAGCGAGACTAGCGGGGGGGCAATGGCCAAAAACATTCAGTACTTC.

The sample holds a few counts of this clonotype. The genes are TRBV27 and TRBJ2-2; a weak D match, TRBD1 (6 bases). The CDR3 spans 15 residues. The V end lost 5 bases, the J end lost 7 bases, and 17 bases lay between the germline ends. The germline CDR1 and CDR2 sequences are MNHEY and SMNVEV (reference sequence). As DNA, the CDR3 is TGTGCCAGCAGTCCCCGGGGACATGAGATCGGGGAGCTGTTTTTT. As protein: CASSPRGHEIGELFF.

This chain connects TRBV2 to TRBJ1-2; 11 bases are a match to TRBD1. CDR3 length: 15 residues. V was clipped by 1 base and J by 6 bases; unmatched bases: 4. Germline V gene lookup returns CDR1 SNHLY and CDR2 FYNNEI. CDR3: CASSEGTGGPNGYTF. The CDR3 DNA is TGTGCCAGCAGTGAAGGGACAGGGGGCCCGAATGGCTACACCTTC.

The rearrangement uses TRBV24-1 and TRBJ2-3; D may match TRBD1 or TRBD2 (6 bases each). V lost 1 base to trimming and J lost 5 bases, with 15 bases between them. Germline V lookup: CDR1 KGHDR, CDR2 SFDVKD. There are 16 residues in the CDR3. CDR3 sequence: CATSDFPDKGGDTQYF. Written as DNA, the CDR3 is TGTGCCACCAGTGATTTCCCCGACAAGGGGGGAGATACGCAGTATTTT.

J is TRBJ2-1 and V is TRBV28; TRBD1 agrees at 9 bases. After removal of 3 bases from V and 4 bases from J, the junction contained 16 bases not matched to a gene. Germline V gene lookup returns CDR1 MDHEN and CDR2 SYDVKM. This CDR3 has 19 amino acids. This chain's CDR3 is CASSFWDRDLKGEYNEQFF. The CDR3 DNA follows: TGTGCCAGCAGTTTCTGGGACAGGGACCTTAAGGGAGAGTACAATGAGCAGTTCTTC.

The gene calls are TRBV29-1 and TRBJ2-1; D is perhaps TRBD2 (6 bases). The CDR3 is made up of 12 amino acids. CDR1 and CDR2 (germline): SQVTM, ANQGSEA. Trimming stripped 8 bases from V and 4 bases from J, with 12 bases between. The CDR3 spells CSWRGPYNEQFF. The CDR3 DNA follows: TGCAGCTGGAGGGGACCTTACAATGAGCAGTTCTTC.

The chain combines TRBV4-1 with TRBJ2-3, with D uncertain. V lost 2 bases and J 0 bases, leaving 9 bases between the germline ends. The CDR3 consists of 15 residues. Germline CDR1 is MGHRA and CDR2 is YSYEKL. The CDR3 is CASSQSGASTDTQYF. CDR3 DNA: TGCGCCAGCAGCCAATCCGGAGCTAGCACAGATACGCAGTATTTT.

This sequence joins TRBV2 and TRBJ2-6, with D unresolved. Germline CDR1 SNHLY, CDR2 FYNNEI. This CDR3 spans 14 amino acids. The germline V and J ends were trimmed by 6 bases and 0 bases, with 6 bases remaining between them. The CDR3 loop reads CASRGSSGANVLTF. The CDR3 DNA sequence: TGTGCCAGCAGAGGTAGCTCTGGGGCCAACGTCCTGACTTTC.

J is TRBJ2-1 and V is TRBV5-1; 10 positions match TRBD2. Per the germline V gene, CDR1 is SGHRS and CDR2 is YFSETQ. The V segment lost 2 bases and the J segment 4 bases; nucleotides outside the gene matches: 6. The CDR3 covers 16 residues. The CDR3 loop is CASSLIAGGGYNEQFF. The CDR3 DNA sequence: TGCGCCAGCAGCTTAATAGCGGGGGGCGGGTACAATGAGCAGTTCTTC.

The V gene is TRBV6-1, the J gene TRBJ1-5; 10 bases align to TRBD1. CDR1 and CDR2 from the germline V gene are MNHNS and SASEGT. Trimming took 0 bases from V and 1 from J; bases not matched to a gene: 12. This CDR3 is built from 20 residues. The CDR3 DNA is TGTGCCAGCAGTGAAGCGCGGGGGGACAGGGGTCTTAGGAGCAATCAGCCCCAGCATTTT. Translated: CASSEARGDRGLRSNQPQHF.

The rearrangement uses TRBV12-3 or TRBV12-4 and TRBJ2-5; TRBD2 agrees at 11 bases. V lost 6 bases to trimming and J lost 4 bases; unmatched junction nucleotides: 7. The length of the CDR3 is 15 residues. The CDR3 DNA is TGTGCCAGCAGCGCTACTAGCGGGGGAACAGAGACCCAGTACTTC. It specifies CASSATSGGTETQYF.

This clonotype was detected only a few times. This sequence joins TRBV3-1 and TRBJ1-1; 10 bases are shared with TRBD1. Germline V gene data show CDR1 as LGHDT and CDR2 as YNNKEL (reference sequence). This CDR3 has 13 amino acids. V was pared by 4 bases and J by 7 bases, with 3 bases of the junction left unmatched. CDR3 residues: CASSPWDRGEAFF. For the CDR3, the DNA is TGTGCCAGCAGCCCCTGGGACAGGGGTGAAGCTTTCTTT.

This clonotype was found a few times. The V call is TRBV5-1, the J call TRBJ2-5; D possibly uses TRBD1 or TRBD2 (6 bases each). V lost 7 bases and J 4 bases, leaving 26 bases between the germline ends. CDR1 and CDR2 from the germline V gene are SGHRS and YFSETQ. CDR3 length: 17 residues. CDR3 residues: CASSFGEGGRLGETQYF. CDR3 DNA: TGCGCCAGCTCCTTTGGGGAAGGGGGGCGCCTCGGAGAGACCCAGTACTTC.

This chain connects TRBV6-2 or TRBV6-3 to TRBJ2-6; possible D gene TRBD2, 6 bases. Trimming removed 6 bases at V and 0 bases at J, with 12 bases between. The CDR3 has 16 amino acids. CDR1 and CDR2 (germline): MNHEY, SVGEGT. CDR3 DNA: TGTGCCAGCAGCCGGAGGGTGGACTCTGGGGCCAACGTCCTGACTTTC. Protein product: CASSRRVDSGANVLTF.

This clonotype has only a few counts. The chain uses TRBV5-1 and TRBJ1-5; 7 positions agree with TRBD1. Germline V lookup: CDR1 SGHRS, CDR2 YFSETQ. The CDR3 contains 13 residues. V lost 4 bases, J lost 4 bases, and 2 bases stayed unmatched. In DNA, the CDR3 is TGCGCCAGCAGCCCGGGACAGAATCAGCCCCAGCATTTT. Amino acids: CASSPGQNQPQHF.

The chain links TRBV4-1 to TRBJ1-4; 9 nucleotides align to TRBD1. The V segment lost 6 bases and the J segment 7 bases; nucleotides outside the gene matches: 3. The germline V gene encodes CDR1 MGHRA and CDR2 YSYEKL. The CDR3 runs to 13 residues. CDR3 residues: CASRGTGREKLFF. The CDR3 bases are TGCGCCAGCAGGGGGACAGGGCGTGAAAAACTGTTTTTT.

V usage is TRBV7-8 and J usage is TRBJ2-5; D not certain. V lost 1 base, J lost 4 bases, and 13 bases lay in between. The CDR3 is 15 residues long. In germline, CDR1 is SGHVS, CDR2 FQNEAQ. CDR3 in amino acids: CASSLGDSERETQYF. CDR3 in DNA: TGTGCCAGCAGCTTAGGAGACTCGGAGAGAGAGACCCAGTACTTC. Combining the CDR3 with reference TRBV7-8 and TRBJ2-5 gives the whole variable domain GAGVSQSPRYKVAKRGQDVALRCDPISGHVSLFWYQQALGQGPEFLTYFQNEAQLDKSGLPSDRFFAERPEGSVSTLKIQRTQQEDSAVYLCASSLGDSERETQYFGPGTRLLVL.

The chain carries TRBV10-3 and TRBJ2-5, with 9 bases identical to TRBD1. CDR1 is ENHRY, CDR2 SYGVKD, per germline. The V segment lost 2 bases and the J segment 2 bases; nucleotides outside the gene matches: 3. There are 15 residues in the CDR3. The CDR3 bases are TGTGCCATCAGTGAGGCGGACAGGGGACAAGAGACCCAGTACTTC. Translating gives CAISEADRGQETQYF.

Note on this clonotype: This may come from a read error, since a much larger clone is one base off. The rearrangement uses TRBV14 and TRBJ1-2, with a tentative D call TRBD1 (6 bases). Trimming pared 7 bases from V and 2 bases from J, leaving 14 bases between. CDR3 length: 14 amino acids. CDR1 and CDR2 (germline): SGHDN, FVKESK. For the CDR3, the DNA is TGTGCCAGCATCCAGTGGGGGACAAACTATGGCTACACCTTC. Its protein product is CASIQWGTNYGYTF.

This clonotype turned up a few times. The V and J genes are TRBV25-1 and TRBJ2-1; D unresolved. The ends were cut back, 2 bases at V and 1 base at J, with 6 bases in the middle. CDR1 MGHDK and CDR2 SYGVNS come from the germline V gene. The CDR3 is 14 residues long. The CDR3: CASSEPGSYNEQFF. In DNA form, the CDR3 reads TGTGCCAGCAGTGAACCTGGGTCCTACAATGAGCAGTTCTTC.

There are a few counts of this clonotype. The chain employs TRBV7-9 and TRBJ2-4; TRBD2 matches 12 bases. The closer fit of TRBJ2-7 to the DNA end suggests the J call may be wrong. The CDR3 is 14 amino acids. The germline V gene has CDR1 SEHNR and CDR2 FQNEAQ (reference sequence). CDR3 region: CASSPSGRGYEQYF. DNA for the CDR3: TGTGCCAGCAGCCCTAGCGGGAGGGGATACGAGCAGTACTTC.

The rearrangement joins TRBV27 to TRBJ2-7; TRBD2 aligns across 11 bases. Germline-derived CDR1 and CDR2 are MNHEY and SMNVEV (reference sequence). Trimming took 3 bases from V and 4 from J; bases not matched to a gene: 5. The CDR3 loop spans 15 amino acids. The DNA of the CDR3 is TGTGCCAGCAGTTTCCTAGCGGGGGGACGTTACGAGCAGTACTTC. It specifies CASSFLAGGRYEQYF.

This chain joins TRBV24-1 and TRBJ2-5; TRBD1 matches at 9 bases. This CDR3 is 16 amino acids long. The V and J ends lost 1 base and 0 bases, in that order; junction bases with no gene match: 2. The germline gives CDR1 KGHDR, CDR2 SFDVKD. The CDR3 DNA is TGTGCCACCAGTGATTTTGGGACAGGGTACCAAGAGACCCAGTACTTC. Its translation is CATSDFGTGYQETQYF.

J is TRBJ2-1 and V is TRBV3-1; 8 bases line up with TRBD2. The germline V gene encodes CDR1 LGHDT and CDR2 YNNKEL (reference sequence). The CDR3 sequence is 15 residues long. V was pared by 0 bases and J by 8 bases, with 6 bases of the junction left unmatched. DNA for the CDR3: TGTGCCAGCAGCCAAGATCGTCTAGCGGGTTATGAGCAGTTCTTC. This gives the protein CASSQDRLAGYEQFF.